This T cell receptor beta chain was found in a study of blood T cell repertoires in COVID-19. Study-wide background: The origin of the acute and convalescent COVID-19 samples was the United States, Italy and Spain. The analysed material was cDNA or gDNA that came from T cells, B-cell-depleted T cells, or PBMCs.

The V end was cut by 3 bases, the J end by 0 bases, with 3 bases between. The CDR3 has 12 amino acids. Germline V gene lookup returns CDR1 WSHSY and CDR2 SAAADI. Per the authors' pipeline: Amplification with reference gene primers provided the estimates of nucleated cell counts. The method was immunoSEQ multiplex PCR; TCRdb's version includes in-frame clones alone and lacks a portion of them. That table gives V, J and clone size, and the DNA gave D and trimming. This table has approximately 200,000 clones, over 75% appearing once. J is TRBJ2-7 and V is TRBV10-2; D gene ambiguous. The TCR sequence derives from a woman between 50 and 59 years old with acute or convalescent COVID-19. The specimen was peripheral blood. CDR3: CASSDISYEQYF. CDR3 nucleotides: TGCGCCAGCAGTGACATCTCCTACGAGCAGTACTTC.